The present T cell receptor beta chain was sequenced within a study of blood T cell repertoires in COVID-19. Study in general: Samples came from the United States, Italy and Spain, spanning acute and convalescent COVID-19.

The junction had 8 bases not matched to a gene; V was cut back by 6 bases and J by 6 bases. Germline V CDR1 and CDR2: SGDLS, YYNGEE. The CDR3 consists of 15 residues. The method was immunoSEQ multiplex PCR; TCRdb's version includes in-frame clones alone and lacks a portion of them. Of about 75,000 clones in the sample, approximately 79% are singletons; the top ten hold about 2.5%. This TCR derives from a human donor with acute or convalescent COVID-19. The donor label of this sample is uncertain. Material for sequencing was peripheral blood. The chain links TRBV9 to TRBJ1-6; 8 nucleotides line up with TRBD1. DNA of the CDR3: TGTGCCAGCACCCCAAGGGACAGGCTTAATTCACCCCTCCACTTT. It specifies CASTPRDRLNSPLHF. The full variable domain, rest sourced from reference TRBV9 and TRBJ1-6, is DSGVTQTPKHLITATGQRVTLRCSPRSGDLSVYWYQQSLDQGLQFLIQYYNGEERAKGNILERFSAQQFPDLHSELNLSSLELGDSALYFCASTPRDRLNSPLHFGNGTRLTVT.